A selection of T cell receptor beta chains follows, all from one sample in a study of T cell changes during pregnancy in multiple sclerosis. The table came from immunoSEQ multiplex PCR; TCRdb's copy has only in-frame clones and leaves some out. The repertoire consists of roughly 72,000 clones, with approximately 88% occurring once and the leading ten covering about 0.9%. The specimen was peripheral blood, collected in the first trimester of pregnancy. These receptors came from a female donor in good health, enrolled as a control in a pregnancy study. Both conserved end residues are part of each CDR3. The order of the fields is CDR3 DNA, CDR3 protein, V gene, D gene, J gene, clone size. A D gene is named only where the DNA matches it firmly. Not every row has a clone size; where given, it reads once, few, many or a size class.

CDR3 DNA: TGTGCCAGCAGTTTAGGGAGTTGGATATATGGCTACACCTTC
CDR3 protein: CASSLGSWIYGYTF
V gene: TRBV28
D gene: .
J gene: TRBJ1-2
clone size: once

CDR3 DNA: TGTGCCAGCAGCTTATCTGCAGTCTTAAATTCACCCCTCCACTTT
CDR3 protein: CASSLSAVLNSPLHF
V gene: TRBV7-2
D gene: .
J gene: TRBJ1-6
clone size: .

CDR3 DNA: TGTGCCAGCTCACCGCTTAGCGGACAGGGGACCTATGGCTACACCTTC
CDR3 protein: CASSPLSGQGTYGYTF
V gene: TRBV18
D gene: TRBD1
J gene: TRBJ1-2
clone size: .

CDR3 DNA: TGTGCCAGCGAAAGGTCAGGGGACAATGAGCAGTTCTTC
CDR3 protein: CASERSGDNEQFF
V gene: TRBV6-5
D gene: .
J gene: TRBJ2-1
clone size: .

CDR3 DNA: TGTGCCAGCAGCCCCGGACAGAGAAGCACAGATACGCAGTATTTT
CDR3 protein: CASSPGQRSTDTQYF
V gene: TRBV5-8
D gene: .
J gene: TRBJ2-3
clone size: .

CDR3 DNA: TGTGCCAGCAGTTATCACCAGGTGAACACTGAAGCTTTCTTT
CDR3 protein: CASSYHQVNTEAFF
V gene: TRBV6-5
D gene: .
J gene: TRBJ1-1
clone size: .

CDR3 DNA: TGTGCCAGCAGAGCCCGGGACAGCAGCTCCTACGAGCAGTACTTC
CDR3 protein: CASRARDSSSYEQYF
V gene: TRBV27
D gene: TRBD1
J gene: TRBJ2-7
clone size: .

CDR3 DNA: TGTGCCAGCAGCTTAGGTCCCAATAATTCACCCCTCCACTTT
CDR3 protein: CASSLGPNNSPLHF
V gene: TRBV7-9
D gene: .
J gene: TRBJ1-6
clone size: .

CDR3 DNA: TGTGCCAGCCAGAGGGGACAGGCAGGTTACGAGCAGTACTTC
CDR3 protein: CASQRGQAGYEQYF
V gene: TRBV6-5
D gene: TRBD1
J gene: TRBJ2-7
clone size: .

CDR3 DNA: TGTGCCAGTATGGACGGGCGACAGGGCTTTGCGGACTATGGCTACACCTTC
CDR3 protein: CASMDGRQGFADYGYTF
V gene: TRBV19
D gene: TRBD1
J gene: TRBJ1-2
clone size: .

CDR3 DNA: TGTGCCACCAGCAGAACTCGGGATGAGCAGTTCTTC
CDR3 protein: CATSRTRDEQFF
V gene: TRBV15
D gene: .
J gene: TRBJ2-1
clone size: .

CDR3 DNA: TGCGCCAGCACCCGGTCAGGCGTCAACTCTGGGGCCAACGTCCTGACTTTC
CDR3 protein: CASTRSGVNSGANVLTF
V gene: TRBV5-1
D gene: .
J gene: TRBJ2-6
clone size: .

CDR3 DNA: TGTGCCAGCAGATCCAGGGCGGGCAATCAGCCCCAGCATTTT
CDR3 protein: CASRSRAGNQPQHF
V gene: TRBV6-5
D gene: .
J gene: TRBJ1-5
clone size: .

CDR3 DNA: TGTGCCACCAGCAGAGTCACACCTTATCAGCCCCAGCATTTT
CDR3 protein: CATSRVTPYQPQHF
V gene: TRBV15
D gene: .
J gene: TRBJ1-5
clone size: .

CDR3 DNA: TGCAGTGCTAGACGCAGTCTTGAAGCTTTCTTT
CDR3 protein: CSARRSLEAFF
V gene: TRBV20-1
D gene: .
J gene: TRBJ1-1
clone size: .

CDR3 DNA: TGTGCCAGTAGGAGGGATCCCCTCACTGAAGCTTTCTTT
CDR3 protein: CASRRDPLTEAFF
V gene: TRBV19
D gene: .
J gene: TRBJ1-1
clone size: medium-sized

CDR3 DNA: TGTGCCAGCAGTTACTCGTGGGACAGGGGTCCCTACGAGCAGTACTTC
CDR3 protein: CASSYSWDRGPYEQYF
V gene: TRBV6-5
D gene: TRBD1
J gene: TRBJ2-7
clone size: .

CDR3 DNA: TGTGCCACCAGCAGAATGGACAGGGGAGGAAACACCATATATTTT
CDR3 protein: CATSRMDRGGNTIYF
V gene: TRBV15
D gene: TRBD1
J gene: TRBJ1-3
clone size: once

CDR3 DNA: TGCAGCGGCGGCAGGGAGGTTAACACTGAAGCTTTCTTT
CDR3 protein: CSGGREVNTEAFF
V gene: TRBV29-1
D gene: .
J gene: TRBJ1-1
clone size: .

CDR3 DNA: TGTGCCAGCAGTTTACTTACTAGCGGGAGCTCCTACGAGCAGTACTTC
CDR3 protein: CASSLLTSGSSYEQYF
V gene: TRBV28
D gene: TRBD2
J gene: TRBJ2-7
clone size: .

CDR3 DNA: TGTGCCAGCAGTTTAGGGACAGGGAACACTGAAGCTTTCTTT
CDR3 protein: CASSLGTGNTEAFF
V gene: TRBV28
D gene: TRBD1
J gene: TRBJ1-1
clone size: .

CDR3 DNA: TGTGCCAGCAGCCCGGGACTAGCGGGGGGGCGTGTAAGCACAGATACGCAGTATTTT
CDR3 protein: CASSPGLAGGRVSTDTQYF
V gene: TRBV5-6
D gene: TRBD2
J gene: TRBJ2-3
clone size: .

CDR3 DNA: TGTGCCAGCAGCCCCGGGGGACTACAGGGAAGTGGAAACACCATATATTTT
CDR3 protein: CASSPGGLQGSGNTIYF
V gene: TRBV11-3
D gene: .
J gene: TRBJ1-3
clone size: once

CDR3 DNA: TGTGCCAGCAGTTCGATCGCGACTAATGAAAAACTGTTTTTT
CDR3 protein: CASSSIATNEKLFF
V gene: TRBV5-6
D gene: .
J gene: TRBJ1-4
clone size: .

CDR3 DNA: TGTGCCAGCGCAAACAGGGGGGACACCGGGGAGCTGTTTTTT
CDR3 protein: CASANRGDTGELFF
V gene: TRBV19
D gene: TRBD1
J gene: TRBJ2-2
clone size: .

CDR3 DNA: TGTGCCAGCAGAACCGGGACAGGGGGTTATGGCTACACCTTC
CDR3 protein: CASRTGTGGYGYTF
V gene: TRBV28
D gene: TRBD1
J gene: TRBJ1-2
clone size: .

CDR3 DNA: TGTGCCAGCAGTTACCTGTCTGCGGGGGTCGGGGAGCTGTTTTTT
CDR3 protein: CASSYLSAGVGELFF
V gene: TRBV6-5
D gene: TRBD2
J gene: TRBJ2-2
clone size: .

CDR3 DNA: TGTGCCAGCAGCCCCCTAGGGGGGGCGGAGACCCAGTACTTC
CDR3 protein: CASSPLGGAETQYF
V gene: TRBV5-4
D gene: .
J gene: TRBJ2-5
clone size: .

CDR3 DNA: TGTGCCAGCAGCCAACCGGGAGATAAAGACACTGAAGCTTTCTTT
CDR3 protein: CASSQPGDKDTEAFF
V gene: TRBV4-2
D gene: .
J gene: TRBJ1-1
clone size: few